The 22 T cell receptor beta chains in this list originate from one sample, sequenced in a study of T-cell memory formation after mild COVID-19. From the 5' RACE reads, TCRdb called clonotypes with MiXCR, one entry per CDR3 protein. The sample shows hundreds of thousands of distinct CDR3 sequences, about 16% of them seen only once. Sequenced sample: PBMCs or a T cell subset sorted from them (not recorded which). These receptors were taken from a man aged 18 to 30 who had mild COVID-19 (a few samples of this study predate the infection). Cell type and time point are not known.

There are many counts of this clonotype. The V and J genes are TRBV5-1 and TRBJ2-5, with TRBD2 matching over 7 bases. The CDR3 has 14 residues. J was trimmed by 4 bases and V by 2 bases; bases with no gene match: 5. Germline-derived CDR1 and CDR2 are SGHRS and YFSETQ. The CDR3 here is CASSFWGGGETQYF. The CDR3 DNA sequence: TGCGCCAGCAGCTTCTGGGGGGGTGGAGAGACCCAGTACTTC.

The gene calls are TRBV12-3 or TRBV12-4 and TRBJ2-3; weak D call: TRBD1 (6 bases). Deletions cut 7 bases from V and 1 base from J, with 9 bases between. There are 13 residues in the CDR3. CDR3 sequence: CASKGVGTDTQYF. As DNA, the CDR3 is TGTGCCAGCAAGGGGGTGGGCACAGATACGCAGTATTTT.

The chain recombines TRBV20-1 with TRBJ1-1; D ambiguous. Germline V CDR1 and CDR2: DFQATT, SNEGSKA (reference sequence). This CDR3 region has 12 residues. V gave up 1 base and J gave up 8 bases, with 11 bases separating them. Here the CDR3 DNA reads TGCAGTGCTAGAGTCAGCAATTCGGAAGCTTTCTTT. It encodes CSARVSNSEAFF.

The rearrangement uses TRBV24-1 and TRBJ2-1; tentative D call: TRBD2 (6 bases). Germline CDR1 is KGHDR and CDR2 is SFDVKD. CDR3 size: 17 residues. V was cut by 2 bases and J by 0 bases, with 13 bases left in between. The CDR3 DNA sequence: TGTGCCACCAGTGATTCCAAGCGGGTGGGCTCCTACAATGAGCAGTTCTTC. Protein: CATSDSKRVGSYNEQFF.

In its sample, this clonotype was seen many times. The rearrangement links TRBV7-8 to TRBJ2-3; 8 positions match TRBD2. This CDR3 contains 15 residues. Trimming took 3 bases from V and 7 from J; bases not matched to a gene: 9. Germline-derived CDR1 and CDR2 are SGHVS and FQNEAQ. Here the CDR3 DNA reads TGTGCCAGCAGCTTCGGACTAGCCCGCGGATATACGCAGTATTTT. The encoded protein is CASSFGLARGYTQYF. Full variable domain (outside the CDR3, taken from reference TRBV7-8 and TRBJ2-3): GAGVSQSPRYKVAKRGQDVALRCDPISGHVSLFWYQQALGQGPEFLTYFQNEAQLDKSGLPSDRFFAERPEGSVSTLKIQRTQQEDSAVYLCASSFGLARGYTQYFGPGTRLTVL.

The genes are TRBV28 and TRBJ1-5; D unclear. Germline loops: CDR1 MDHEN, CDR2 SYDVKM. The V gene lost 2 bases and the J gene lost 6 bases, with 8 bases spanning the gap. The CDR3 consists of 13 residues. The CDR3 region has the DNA TGTGCCAGCAGTTTAGCCCAATTTCAGCCCCAGCATTTT. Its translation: CASSLAQFQPQHF.

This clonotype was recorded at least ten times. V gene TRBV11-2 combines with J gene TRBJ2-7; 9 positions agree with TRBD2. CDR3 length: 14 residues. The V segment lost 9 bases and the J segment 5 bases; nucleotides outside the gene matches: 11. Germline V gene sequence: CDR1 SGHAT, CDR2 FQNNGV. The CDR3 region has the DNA TGTGCCAGGAGGTCCGGGACTAGCCGCCACGAGCAGTACTTC. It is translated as CARRSGTSRHEQYF.

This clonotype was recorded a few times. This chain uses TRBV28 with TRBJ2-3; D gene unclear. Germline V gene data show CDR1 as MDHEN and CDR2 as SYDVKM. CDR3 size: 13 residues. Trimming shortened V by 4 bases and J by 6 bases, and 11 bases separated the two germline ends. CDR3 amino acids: CASSSYGRDTQYF. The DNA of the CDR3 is TGTGCCAGCAGTTCATACGGACGGGATACGCAGTATTTT.

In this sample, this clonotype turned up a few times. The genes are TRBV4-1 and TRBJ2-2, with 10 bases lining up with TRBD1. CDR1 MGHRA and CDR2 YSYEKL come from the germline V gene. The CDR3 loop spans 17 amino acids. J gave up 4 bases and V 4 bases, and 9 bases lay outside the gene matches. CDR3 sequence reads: CASSPWDRGPTTGELFF. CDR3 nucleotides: TGCGCCAGCAGCCCATGGGACAGGGGACCGACCACCGGGGAGCTGTTTTTT.

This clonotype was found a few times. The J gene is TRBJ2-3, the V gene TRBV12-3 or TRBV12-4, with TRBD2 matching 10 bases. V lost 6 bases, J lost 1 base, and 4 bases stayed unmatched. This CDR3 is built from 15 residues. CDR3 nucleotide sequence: TGTGCCAGCAGAGCTAGCGGGGGCCGCACAGATACGCAGTATTTT. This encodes CASRASGGRTDTQYF.

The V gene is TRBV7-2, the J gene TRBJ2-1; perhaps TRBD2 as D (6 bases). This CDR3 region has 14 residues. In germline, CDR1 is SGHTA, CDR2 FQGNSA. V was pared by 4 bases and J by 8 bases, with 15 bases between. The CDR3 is CASSSYTRGDEQFF. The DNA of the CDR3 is TGTGCCAGCAGCTCCTACACGCGCGGGGATGAGCAGTTCTTC. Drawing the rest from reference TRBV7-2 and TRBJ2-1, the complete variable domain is GAGVSQSPSNKVTEKGKDVELRCDPISGHTALYWYRQSLGQGLEFLIYFQGNSAPDKSGLPSDRFSAERTGGSVSTLTIQRTQQEDSAVYLCASSSYTRGDEQFFGPGTRLTVL.

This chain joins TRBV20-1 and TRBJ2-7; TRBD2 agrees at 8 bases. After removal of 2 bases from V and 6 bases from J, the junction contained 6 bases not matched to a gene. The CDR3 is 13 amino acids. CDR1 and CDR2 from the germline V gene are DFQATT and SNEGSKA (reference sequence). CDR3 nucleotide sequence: TGCAGTGCTAGACGTGGGACTAGTCGCGAGCAGTACGTC. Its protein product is CSARRGTSREQYV.

The CDR3 DNA follows: TGTGCCAGCAGCTTGGAAGCTGTGTATAGCAATCAGCCCCAGCATTTT. Translated, it gives CASSLEAVYSNQPQHF. V and J are TRBV5-5 and TRBJ1-5; no clear D. Germline lookup yields CDR1 SGHKS and CDR2 YYEKEE (reference sequence). Trimming shortened V by 0 bases and J by 0 bases, and 10 bases separated the two germline ends. This CDR3 contains 16 residues.

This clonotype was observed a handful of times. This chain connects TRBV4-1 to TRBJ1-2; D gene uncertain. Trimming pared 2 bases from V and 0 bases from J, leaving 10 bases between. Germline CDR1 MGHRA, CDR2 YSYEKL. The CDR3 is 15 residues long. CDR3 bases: TGCGCCAGCAGCCAAATCGGCCCTCCTAACTATGGCTACACCTTC. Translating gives CASSQIGPPNYGYTF.

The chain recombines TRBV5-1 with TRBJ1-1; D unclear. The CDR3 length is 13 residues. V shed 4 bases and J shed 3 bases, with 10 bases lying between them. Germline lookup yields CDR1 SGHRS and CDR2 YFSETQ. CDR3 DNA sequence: TGCGCCAGCAGCGGTACTGCTGACACTGAAGCTTTCTTT. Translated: CASSGTADTEAFF.

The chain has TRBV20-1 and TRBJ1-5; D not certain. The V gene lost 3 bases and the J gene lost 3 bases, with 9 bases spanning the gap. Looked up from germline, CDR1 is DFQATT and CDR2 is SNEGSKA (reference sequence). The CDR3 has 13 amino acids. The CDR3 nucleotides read TGCAGTGCTAGCGTCAGTTTCAATCAGCCCCAGCATTTT. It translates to CSASVSFNQPQHF.

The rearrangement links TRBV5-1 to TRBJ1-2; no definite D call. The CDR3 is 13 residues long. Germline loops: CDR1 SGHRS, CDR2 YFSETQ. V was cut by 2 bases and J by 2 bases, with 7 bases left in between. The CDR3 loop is CASSLWVNYGYTF. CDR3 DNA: TGCGCCAGCAGCTTATGGGTCAACTATGGCTACACCTTC.

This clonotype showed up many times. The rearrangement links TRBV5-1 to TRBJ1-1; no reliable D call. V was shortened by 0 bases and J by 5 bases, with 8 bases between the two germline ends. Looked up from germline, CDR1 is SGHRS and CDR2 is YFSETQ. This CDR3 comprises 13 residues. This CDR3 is CASSLGAWTEAFF. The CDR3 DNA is TGCGCCAGCAGCTTGGGGGCGTGGACTGAAGCTTTCTTT.

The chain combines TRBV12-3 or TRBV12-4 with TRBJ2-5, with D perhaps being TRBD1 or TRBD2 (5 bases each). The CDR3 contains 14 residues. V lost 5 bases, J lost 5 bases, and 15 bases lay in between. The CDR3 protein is CASSQDSGRETQYF. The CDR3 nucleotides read TGTGCCAGCAGTCAAGACAGCGGCCGGGAGACCCAGTACTTC.

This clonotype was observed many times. The CDR3 DNA reads as TGTGCCAGCAGCTTACAGGGGGCGCTGGAGACCCAGTACTTC. Translation: CASSLQGALETQYF. The rearrangement links TRBV5-4 to TRBJ2-5, with TRBD1 matching over 9 bases. The CDR3 totals 14 residues. Trimming removed 2 bases from V and 5 bases from J; junction bases left unmatched: 4. CDR1 SGHNT and CDR2 YYREEE come from the germline V gene (reference sequence).

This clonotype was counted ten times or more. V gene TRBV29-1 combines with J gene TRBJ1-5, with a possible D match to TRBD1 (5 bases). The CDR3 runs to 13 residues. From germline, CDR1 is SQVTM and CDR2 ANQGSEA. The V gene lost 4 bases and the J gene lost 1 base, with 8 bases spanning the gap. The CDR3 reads CSVVGGSNQPQHF. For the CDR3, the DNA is TGCAGCGTTGTCGGGGGGAGCAATCAGCCCCAGCATTTT.

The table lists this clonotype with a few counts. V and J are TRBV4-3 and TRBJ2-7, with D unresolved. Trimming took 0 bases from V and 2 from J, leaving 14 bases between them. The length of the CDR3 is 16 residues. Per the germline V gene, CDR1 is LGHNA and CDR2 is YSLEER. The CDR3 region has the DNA TGCGCCAGCAGCCAAGATGTATTTAGCTGGGCCTACGAGCAGTACTTC. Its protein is CASSQDVFSWAYEQYF.